The present entry profiles one T cell receptor beta chain with its context. Its specific antigen is unknown. Within one base of it there is no much larger clone, and no base qualities were kept. The sample comes from a study of CD8 T cells in Susac syndrome (dated by TCRdb to the late 2010s). Background for the entire study: The study used repertoire sequencing to test whether antigen drove CD8+ T cell activation and differentiation in Susac syndrome.

RNA was extracted using the RNeasy kit, and roughly 0.5 to 1 microgram was reverse transcribed with random hexamers. The immunoSEQ multiplex PCR assay, which covers 54 Vbeta and 13 Jbeta segments, was used to amplify TCR beta CDR3 regions. PCR amplification bias was corrected by using a synthetic template baseline for primer optimization and computational correction. The original methods were these. Reads were assigned to V, D and J genes according to IMGT and analyzed in immunoSEQ Analyzer, with only productive sequences retained. To calculate clonality, Shannon entropy was normalized by log2 of the number of productive unique sequences and then subtracted from one. For each patient and control, public and private clones were evaluated within the 100 most prevalent clones. Clones were defined as Susac-specific when absent from the healthy and MS cohorts, from fewer than 1,300 published viral clones and from other ImmuneACCESS disease sequences. TCRdb itself trimmed the public reads at Q25 with fastp, ran MiXCR and retained productive beta chains. Every CDR3 protein is listed once, alongside the most common genes and DNA of its rows. The V and J calls here are based on TCRdb, not the publication. The table for this sample lists around 190,000 distinct CDR3 sequences; around 93% of them were counted only once. 0.095% to 0.12% of the sample is held by the ten biggest clonotypes.

Overall results and qualifications from the work: The number of individuals in the TCR sequencing and HLA analysis was acknowledged as relatively small.

The germline V gene (reference sequence) yields SEHNR for CDR1 and FQNEAQ for CDR2. The trim is 5 bases for V and 6 bases for J, with a gap of 12 bases between the germline ends. The CDR3 covers 13 residues, taking in both the cysteine and the phenylalanine. Left in the record is the CDR3 DNA by itself, 39 bases read in frame from the first base. Peripheral blood CD8+ and CD4+ T cells from healthy donors, Susac syndrome patients and multiple sclerosis patients were profiled using high-throughput TCR beta sequencing. The healthy donors served as controls matched for age and sex. Bulk CD8+ and CD4+ T cells were purified magnetically by negative isolation, whereas CD8+ TEMRA cells were enriched by FACS. Blood was drawn into EDTA tubes, processed within 24 hours, and PBMCs were isolated by density gradient centrifugation. PBMCs intended for TCR sequencing were frozen in liquid nitrogen and were later thawed in a 37 degrees C water bath. The sorted or isolated CD4+, CD8+ and CD8+ TEMRA cells reached a purity of at least 90%.

This receptor was identified in a human donor in good health. The V and J segments used are TRBV7-9 and TRBJ2-3; tentative D gene TRBD2, with 5 bases matching. The sequencing input was CD4+ T cells from PBMCs. The sequenced DNA: TGTGCCAGCAGCAGATCACCGGGGGATACGCAGTATTTT. This sequence encodes CASSRSPGDTQYF.